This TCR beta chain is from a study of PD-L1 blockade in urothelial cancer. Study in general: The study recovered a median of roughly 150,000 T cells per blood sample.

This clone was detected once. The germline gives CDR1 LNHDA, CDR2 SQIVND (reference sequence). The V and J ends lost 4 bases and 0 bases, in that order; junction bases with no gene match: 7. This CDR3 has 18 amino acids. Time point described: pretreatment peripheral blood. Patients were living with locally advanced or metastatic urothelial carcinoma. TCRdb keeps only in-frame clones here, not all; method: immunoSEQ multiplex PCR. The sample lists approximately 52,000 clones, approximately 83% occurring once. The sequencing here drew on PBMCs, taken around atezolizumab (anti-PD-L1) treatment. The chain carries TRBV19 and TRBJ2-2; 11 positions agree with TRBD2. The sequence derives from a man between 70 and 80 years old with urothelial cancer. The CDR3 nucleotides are TGTGCCAGTAGTAAGGGGTTAGCGGGAGGGACGAACACCGGGGAGCTGTTTTTT. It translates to CASSKGLAGGTNTGELFF.